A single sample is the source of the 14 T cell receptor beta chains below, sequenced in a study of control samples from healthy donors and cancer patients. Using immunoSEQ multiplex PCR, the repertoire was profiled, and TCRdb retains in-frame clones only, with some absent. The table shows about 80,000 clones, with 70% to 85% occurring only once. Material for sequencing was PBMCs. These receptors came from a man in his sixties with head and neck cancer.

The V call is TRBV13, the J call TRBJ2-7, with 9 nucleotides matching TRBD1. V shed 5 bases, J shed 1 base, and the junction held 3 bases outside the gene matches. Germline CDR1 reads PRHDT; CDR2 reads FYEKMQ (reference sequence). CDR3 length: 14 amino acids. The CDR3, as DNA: TGTGCCAGCAGCCGACAGGGGGGTTCCTACGAGCAGTACTTC. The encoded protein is CASSRQGGSYEQYF. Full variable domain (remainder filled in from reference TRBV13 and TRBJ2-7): AAGVIQSPRHLIKEKRETATLKCYPIPRHDTVYWYQQGPGQDPQFLISFYEKMQSDKGSIPDRFSAQQFSDYHSELNMSSLELGDSALYFCASSRQGGSYEQYFGPGTRLTVT.

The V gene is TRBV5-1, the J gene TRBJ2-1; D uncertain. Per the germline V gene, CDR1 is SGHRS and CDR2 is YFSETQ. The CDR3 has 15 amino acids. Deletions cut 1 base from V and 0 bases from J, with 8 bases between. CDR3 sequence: CASSLRAVSYNEQFF. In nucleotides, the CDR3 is TGCGCCAGCAGCTTGCGGGCGGTCTCCTACAATGAGCAGTTCTTC.

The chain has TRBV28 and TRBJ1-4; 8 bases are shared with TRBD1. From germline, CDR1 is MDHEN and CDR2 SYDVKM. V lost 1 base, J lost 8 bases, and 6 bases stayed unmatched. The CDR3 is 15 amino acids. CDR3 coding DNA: TGTGCCAGCAGTTTATCCGACAGGGGAGGCGAAAAACTGTTTTTT. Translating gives CASSLSDRGGEKLFF.

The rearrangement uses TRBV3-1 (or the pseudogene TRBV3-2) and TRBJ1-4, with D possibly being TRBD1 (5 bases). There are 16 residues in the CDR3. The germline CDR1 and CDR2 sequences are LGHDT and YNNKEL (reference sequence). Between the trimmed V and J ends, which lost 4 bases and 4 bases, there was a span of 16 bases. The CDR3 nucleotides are TGTGCCAGCAGCCCAGTCGATGGGGGGAATAATGAAAAACTGTTTTTT. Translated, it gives CASSPVDGGNNEKLFF.

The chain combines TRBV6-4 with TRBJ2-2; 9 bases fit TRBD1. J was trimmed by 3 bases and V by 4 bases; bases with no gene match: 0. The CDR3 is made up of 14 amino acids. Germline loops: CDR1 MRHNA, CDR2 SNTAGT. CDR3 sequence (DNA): TGTGCCAGCAGTGGGACAGGGGACACCGGGGAGCTGTTTTTT. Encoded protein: CASSGTGDTGELFF.

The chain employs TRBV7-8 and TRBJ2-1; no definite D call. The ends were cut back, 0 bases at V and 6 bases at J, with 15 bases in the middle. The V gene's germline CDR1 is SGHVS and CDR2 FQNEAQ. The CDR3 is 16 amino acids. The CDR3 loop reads CASSLARWAILNEQFF. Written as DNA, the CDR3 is TGTGCCAGCAGCTTAGCGAGATGGGCTATACTCAATGAGCAGTTCTTC.

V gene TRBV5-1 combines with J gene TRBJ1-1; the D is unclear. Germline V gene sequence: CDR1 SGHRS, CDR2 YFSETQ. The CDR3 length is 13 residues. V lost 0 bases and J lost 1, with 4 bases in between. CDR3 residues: CASSLDRNTEAFF. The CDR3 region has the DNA TGCGCCAGCAGCTTGGACCGGAACACTGAAGCTTTCTTT.

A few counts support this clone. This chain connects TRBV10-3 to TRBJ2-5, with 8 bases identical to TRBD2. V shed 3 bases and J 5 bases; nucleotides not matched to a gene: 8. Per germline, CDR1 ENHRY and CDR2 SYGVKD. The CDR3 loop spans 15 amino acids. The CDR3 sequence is CAISDPGLVGETQYF. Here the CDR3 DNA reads TGTGCCATCAGTGATCCGGGACTAGTGGGGGAGACCCAGTACTTC.

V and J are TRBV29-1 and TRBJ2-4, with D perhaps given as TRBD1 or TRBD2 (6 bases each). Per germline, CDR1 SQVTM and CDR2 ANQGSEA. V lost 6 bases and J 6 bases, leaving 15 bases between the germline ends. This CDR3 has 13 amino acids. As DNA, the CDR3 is TGCAGCGTGAAGGGGGGCGGAGGAAACATTCAGTACTTC. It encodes CSVKGGGGNIQYF.

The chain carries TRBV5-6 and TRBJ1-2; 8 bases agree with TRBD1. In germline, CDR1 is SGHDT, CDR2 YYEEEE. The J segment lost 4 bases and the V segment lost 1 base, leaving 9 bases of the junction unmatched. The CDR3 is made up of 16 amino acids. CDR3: CASSLLGQDFFYGYTF. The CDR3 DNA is TGTGCCAGCAGCTTGTTGGGACAGGATTTCTTCTATGGCTACACCTTC. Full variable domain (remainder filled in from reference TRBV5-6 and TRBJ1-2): DAGVTQSPTHLIKTRGQQVTLRCSPKSGHDTVSWYQQALGQGPQFIFQYYEEEERQRGNFPDRFSGHQFPNYSSELNVNALLLGDSALYLCASSLLGQDFFYGYTFGSGTRLTVV.

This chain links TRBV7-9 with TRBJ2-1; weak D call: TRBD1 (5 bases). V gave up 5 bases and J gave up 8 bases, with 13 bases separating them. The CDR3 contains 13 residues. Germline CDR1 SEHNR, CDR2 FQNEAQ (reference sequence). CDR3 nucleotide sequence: TGTGCCAGCAGCCAGGCAGGGTCGGATGAGCAGTTCTTC. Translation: CASSQAGSDEQFF. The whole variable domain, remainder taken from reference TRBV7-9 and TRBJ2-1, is DTGVSQNPRHKITKRGQNVTFRCDPISEHNRLYWYRQTLGQGPEFLTYFQNEAQLEKSRLLSDRFSAERPKGSFSTLEIQRTEQGDSAMYLCASSQAGSDEQFFGPGTRLTVL.

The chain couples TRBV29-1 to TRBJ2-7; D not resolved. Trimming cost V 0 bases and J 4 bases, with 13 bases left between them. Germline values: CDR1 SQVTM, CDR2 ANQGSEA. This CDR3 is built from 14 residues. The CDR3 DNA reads TGCAGCGTTGAAGATCTCTGGGCTCCTTACGAGCAGTACTTC. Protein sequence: CSVEDLWAPYEQYF.

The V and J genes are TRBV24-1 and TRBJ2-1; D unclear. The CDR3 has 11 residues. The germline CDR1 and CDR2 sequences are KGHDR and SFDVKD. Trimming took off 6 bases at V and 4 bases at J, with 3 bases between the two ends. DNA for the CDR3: TGTGCCACCAGTCTATACAATGAGCAGTTCTTC. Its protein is CATSLYNEQFF.

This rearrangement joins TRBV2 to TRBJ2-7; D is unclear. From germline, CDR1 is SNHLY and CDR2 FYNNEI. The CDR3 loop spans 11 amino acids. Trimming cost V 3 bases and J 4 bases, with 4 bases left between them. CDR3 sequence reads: CASSEGYEQYF. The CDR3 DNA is TGTGCCAGCAGTGAGGGGTACGAGCAGTACTTC.